The 3 T cell receptor beta chains reported below all come from one sample, sequenced in a study of T cell responses to AZD1222 COVID-19 vaccine. TCRdb's table, derived via immunoSEQ multiplex PCR, lists solely in-frame clones and lacks some. The sample shows 150,000 to 190,000 clones, more than 90% of them seen only once. Here the sequenced sample was peripheral blood, taken 28 days after the second AZD1222 dose. All receptors come from an adult who received the AZD1222 COVID-19 vaccine.

This clone is a singleton in its sample. The chain uses TRBV18 and TRBJ1-5, with D possibly matching TRBD1 (6 bases). Germline lookup yields CDR1 KGHSH and CDR2 LQKENI. V was pared by 5 bases and J by 5 bases, with 10 bases between. CDR3 length: 13 amino acids. The CDR3 loop is CASSRTDDQPQHF. DNA of the CDR3: TGTGCCAGCTCAAGGACAGACGATCAGCCCCAGCATTTT.

This chain joins TRBV7-9 and TRBJ2-2, with D unresolved. Looked up from germline, CDR1 is SEHNR and CDR2 is FQNEAQ (reference sequence). The CDR3 totals 15 residues. Trimming took off 1 base at V and 5 bases at J, with 11 bases between the two ends. CDR3: CASSLVSTLTGELFF. The CDR3 DNA reads TGTGCCAGCAGCTTAGTCTCAACGTTGACCGGGGAGCTGTTTTTT.

The chain has TRBV5-4 and TRBJ2-6, with TRBD1 matching over 7 bases. With 2 bases clipped from V and 4 bases from J, the junction kept 6 bases outside the gene matches. Germline CDR1 SGHNT, CDR2 YYREEE (reference sequence). The CDR3 loop spans 16 amino acids. CDR3 amino acids: CASSLLTGVGANVLTF. CDR3 DNA: TGTGCCAGCAGCTTATTAACAGGGGTCGGGGCCAACGTCCTGACTTTC.